The TCR beta chain described here comes from a study of T cell changes during pregnancy in multiple sclerosis. The V end was cut by 1 base, the J end by 7 bases, with 4 bases between. The CDR3 loop spans 11 amino acids. Germline CDR1 reads SGHTA; CDR2 reads FQGNSA. Profiling relied on immunoSEQ multiplex PCR, and the TCRdb table lists in-frame clones only, not all of them. The profile shows roughly 40,000 clones, 91% of them singletons. The specimen comprised CD4+ T cells from peripheral blood mononuclear cells, sampled before pregnancy. The V call is TRBV7-2, the J call TRBJ1-2, with no clear D. This TCR came from a female donor with multiple sclerosis, enrolled in a pregnancy study. The DNA for the CDR3 is TGTGCCAGCAGCTTAGACGGTGGCTACACCTTC. It is translated as CASSLDGGYTF. Full variable domain (rest looked up from reference TRBV7-2 and TRBJ1-2): GAGVSQSPSNKVTEKGKDVELRCDPISGHTALYWYRQSLGQGLEFLIYFQGNSAPDKSGLPSDRFSAERTGGSVSTLTIQRTQQEDSAVYLCASSLDGGYTFGSGTRLTVV.